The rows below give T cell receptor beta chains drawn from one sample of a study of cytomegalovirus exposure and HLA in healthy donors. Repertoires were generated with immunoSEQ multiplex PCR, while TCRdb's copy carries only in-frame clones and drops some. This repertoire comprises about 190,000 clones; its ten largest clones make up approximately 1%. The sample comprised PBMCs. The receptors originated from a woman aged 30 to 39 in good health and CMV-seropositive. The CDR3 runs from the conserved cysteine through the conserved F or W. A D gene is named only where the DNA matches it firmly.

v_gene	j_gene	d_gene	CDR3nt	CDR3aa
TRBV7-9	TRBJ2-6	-	TGTGCCAGCAGCTTAATGGTTACTACCTCTGGGGCCAACGTCCTGACTTTC	CASSLMVTTSGANVLTF
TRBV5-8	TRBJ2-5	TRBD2	TGTGCCAGCAGCTTGGCGGGGGGGACCCAGTACTTC	CASSLAGGTQYF
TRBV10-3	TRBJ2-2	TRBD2	TGTGCCATCAGGGAGGGACTAGCGGACGCGAACACCGGGGAGCTGTTTTTT	CAIREGLADANTGELFF
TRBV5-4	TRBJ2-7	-	TGTGCCAGCAGCCCACTTAACGGAGACGAGCAGTACTTC	CASSPLNGDEQYF
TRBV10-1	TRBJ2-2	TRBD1	TGCGCCAGCGGTCAAGCCTTCGGGACAGCGAACACCGGGGAGCTGTTTTTT	CASGQAFGTANTGELFF
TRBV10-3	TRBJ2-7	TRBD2	TGTGCCACCGAAGCCCTAGCGGGACAATACGAGCAGTACTTC	CATEALAGQYEQYF
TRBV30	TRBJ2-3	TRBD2	TGTGCCTGGAGCGAATTGAGCGGGAGATCTGATACGCAGTATTTT	CAWSELSGRSDTQYF
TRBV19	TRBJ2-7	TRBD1	TGTGCCAGTACCCCCGGGACAGGGCCCTACGAGCAGTACTTC	CASTPGTGPYEQYF
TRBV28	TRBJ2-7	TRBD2	TGTGCCAGCCAAAATGTAGCGGGAGATTCCTACGAGCAGTACTTC	CASQNVAGDSYEQYF
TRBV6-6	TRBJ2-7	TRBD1	TGTGCCAGCAGTTACCCCGCAGGACAGGGGACCTACGAGCAGTACTTC	CASSYPAGQGTYEQYF
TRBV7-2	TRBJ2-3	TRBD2	TGTGCCAGCAGCCGAACTAGCGGGGGGACCTTGGGCGTGAATACGCAGTATTTT	CASSRTSGGTLGVNTQYF
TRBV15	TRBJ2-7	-	TGTGCCACCAGCAGAGATGGGCAGGGCTACGAGCAGTACTTC	CATSRDGQGYEQYF
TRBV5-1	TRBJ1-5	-	TGCGCCAGCAGCCTAACAGGTGATAATCAGCCCCAGCATTTT	CASSLTGDNQPQHF
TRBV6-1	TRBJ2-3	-	TGTGCCAGCAGTGAAGCTGGGGGGAAGGATACGCAGTATTTT	CASSEAGGKDTQYF
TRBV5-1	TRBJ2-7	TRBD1	TGCGCCAGCAGCACGGACAGGGTAGACGAGCAGTACTTC	CASSTDRVDEQYF
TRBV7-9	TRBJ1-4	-	TGTGCCAGCAGCTCCCAGGGGACAACTAATGAAAAACTGTTTTTT	CASSSQGTTNEKLFF
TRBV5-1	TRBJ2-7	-	TGCGCCAGCAGCTTGGGTACGGGAACCTACGAGCAGTACTTC	CASSLGTGTYEQYF
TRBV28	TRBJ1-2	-	TGTGCCAGCAGTTACCTCTCCAGGGTAAATAACTATGGCTACACCTTC	CASSYLSRVNNYGYTF
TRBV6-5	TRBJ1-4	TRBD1	TGTGCCAGCAGTTACTCAGTGGACAGGGCGGATGAAAAACTGTTTTTT	CASSYSVDRADEKLFF
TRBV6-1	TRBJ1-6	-	TGTGCCAGCAGTGCAGCCTATAATTCACCCCTCCACTTT	CASSAAYNSPLHF
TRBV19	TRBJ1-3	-	TGTGCCAGTAGTAAAGAACGGTACTCTGGAAACACCATATATTTT	CASSKERYSGNTIYF
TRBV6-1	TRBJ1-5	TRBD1	TGTGCCAGCAGTCGGACAGGCGGCAATCAGCCCCAGCATTTT	CASSRTGGNQPQHF
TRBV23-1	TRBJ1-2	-	TGCGCCAGCAGTCGGACCTCAAAAGGGTGGAATTCGCCCCCCCGGGGTGGCTACACCTTC	CASSRTSKGWNSPPRGGYTF
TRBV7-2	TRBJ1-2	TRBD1	TGTGCCAGCAGTCCCGGGACAGGGGGGCTTATGGGCTACACCTTC	CASSPGTGGLMGYTF
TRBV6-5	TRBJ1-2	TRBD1	TGTGCCAGCAGCCGCGTGAGGGGGCAGGGCTATGGCTACACCTTC	CASSRVRGQGYGYTF
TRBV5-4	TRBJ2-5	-	TGTGCCAGCAGCTTGGACAACCAAGAGACCCAGTACTTC	CASSLDNQETQYF
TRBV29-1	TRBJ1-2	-	TGCAGCGTTGCAGACTATGGCTACACCTTC	CSVADYGYTF
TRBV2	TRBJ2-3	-	TGTGCCAGCAGCCCACTAACCTCCACAGATACGCAGTATTTT	CASSPLTSTDTQYF
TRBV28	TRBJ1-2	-	TGTGCCAGCAGCCCCCCTTGGAGCGGGTCGGGCGGCTACACCTTC	CASSPPWSGSGGYTF
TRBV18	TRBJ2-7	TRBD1	TGTGCCAGCTCACGGGACAGCAACTACGAGCAGTACTTC	CASSRDSNYEQYF
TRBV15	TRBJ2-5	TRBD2	TGTGCCACCAGGGGCGGGGGGGCCGGGGGTCGGACCCAGTACTTC	CATRGGGAGGRTQYF
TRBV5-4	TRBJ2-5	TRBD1	TGTGCCAGCAGCCTACAGGGGGCTGGAGAGACCCAGTACTTC	CASSLQGAGETQYF
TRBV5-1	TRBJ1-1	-	TGCGCCAGCAGTTCCTTGGGGGGGATGAACACTGAAGCTTTCTTT	CASSSLGGMNTEAFF
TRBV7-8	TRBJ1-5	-	TGTGCCAGCAGCTTAGTTTACAATCAGCCCCAGCATTTT	CASSLVYNQPQHF
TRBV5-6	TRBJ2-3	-	TGTGCCAGCAGCTTGGACAGTGGTGGCTCAGATACGCAGTATTTT	CASSLDSGGSDTQYF
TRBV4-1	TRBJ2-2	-	TGCGCCAGCAGCCAAGTAACCGACACAGACCCGAACACCGGGGAGCTGTTTTTT	CASSQVTDTDPNTGELFF
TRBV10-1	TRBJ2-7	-	TGCGCCAGCAGTGAAGGTACGGGGTCCTACGAGCAGTACTTC	CASSEGTGSYEQYF
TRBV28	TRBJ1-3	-	TGTGCCAGCAGTCCCGGACTTTTCTCTGGAAACACCATATATTTT	CASSPGLFSGNTIYF
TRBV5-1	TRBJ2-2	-	TGCGCCAGCAGCTTAGAGATGGCCGGGGAGCTGTTTTTT	CASSLEMAGELFF
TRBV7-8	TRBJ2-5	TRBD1	TGTGCCAGCAGCTTAGAGTTTCAGGGGGAAGAGACCCAGTACTTC	CASSLEFQGEETQYF
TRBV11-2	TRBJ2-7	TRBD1	TGTGCCAGCAGCTTAAGGGACAGGTTAAGTTACGAGCAGTACTTC	CASSLRDRLSYEQYF
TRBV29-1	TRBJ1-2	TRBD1	TGCAGCACCTCCGGGACAGGGGAATGGTATGGCTACACCTTC	CSTSGTGEWYGYTF
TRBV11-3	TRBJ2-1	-	TGTGCCAGCAGCTTAGGTAGGGAGAATGAGCAGTTCTTC	CASSLGRENEQFF
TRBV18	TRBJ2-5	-	TGTGCCAGCTCATCAGGACTAACAGAGAAGACCCAGTACTTC	CASSSGLTEKTQYF
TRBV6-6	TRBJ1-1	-	TGTGCCAGCCACCCGAGGAAGGAGGCAGAGGACACTGAAGCTTTCTTT	CASHPRKEAEDTEAFF
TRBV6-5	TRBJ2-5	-	TGTGCCAGCAGTTACTCTCCAGGGTCAGAGACCCAGTACTTC	CASSYSPGSETQYF
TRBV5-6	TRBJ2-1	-	TGTGCCAGCAGCAGCGGACCGGGTAGAGGTGAGCAGTTCTTC	CASSSGPGRGEQFF
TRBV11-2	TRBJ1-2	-	TGTGCCAGCAGCTTGGGGGGTCGGGGGGTAAACTATGGCTACACCTTC	CASSLGGRGVNYGYTF
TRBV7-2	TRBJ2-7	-	TGTGCCAGCAGCTTAGGGGGGCTAAAACGGTACTTC	CASSLGGLKRYF
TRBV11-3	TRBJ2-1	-	TGTGCCAGCAGCCCAAACCCCGCAGGGTTCTCCTACAATGAGCAGTTCTTC	CASSPNPAGFSYNEQFF